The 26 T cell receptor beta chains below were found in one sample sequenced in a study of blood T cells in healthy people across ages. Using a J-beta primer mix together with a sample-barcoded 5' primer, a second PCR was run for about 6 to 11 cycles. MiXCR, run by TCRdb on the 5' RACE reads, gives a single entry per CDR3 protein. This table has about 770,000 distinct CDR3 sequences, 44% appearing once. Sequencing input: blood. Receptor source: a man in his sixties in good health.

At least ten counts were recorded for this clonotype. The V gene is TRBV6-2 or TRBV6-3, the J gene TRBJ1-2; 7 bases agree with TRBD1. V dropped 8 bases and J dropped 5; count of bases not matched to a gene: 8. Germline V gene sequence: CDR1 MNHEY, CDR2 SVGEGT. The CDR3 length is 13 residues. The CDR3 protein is CASEPTGRYGYTF. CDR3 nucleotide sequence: TGTGCCAGCGAACCGACAGGGAGGTATGGCTACACCTTC.

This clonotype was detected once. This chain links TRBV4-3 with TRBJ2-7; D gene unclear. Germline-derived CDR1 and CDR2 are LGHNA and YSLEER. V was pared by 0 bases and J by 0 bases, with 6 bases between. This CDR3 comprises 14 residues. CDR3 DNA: TGCGCCAGCAGCCAAGATCAGGACTCCTACGAGCAGTACTTC. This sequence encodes CASSQDQDSYEQYF.

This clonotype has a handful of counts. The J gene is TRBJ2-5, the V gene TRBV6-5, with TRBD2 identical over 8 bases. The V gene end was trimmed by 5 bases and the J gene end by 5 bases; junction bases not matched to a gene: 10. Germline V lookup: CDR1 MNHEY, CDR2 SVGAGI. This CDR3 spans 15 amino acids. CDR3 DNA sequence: TGTGCCAGCAGTCTAACCGGGGGGGCGAGGGAGACCCAGTACTTC. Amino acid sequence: CASSLTGGARETQYF.

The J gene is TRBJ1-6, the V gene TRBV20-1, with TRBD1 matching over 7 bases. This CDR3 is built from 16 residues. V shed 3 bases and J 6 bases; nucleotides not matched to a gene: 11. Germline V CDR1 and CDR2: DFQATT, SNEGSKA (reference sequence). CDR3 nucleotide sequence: TGCAGTGCTAGTCGAGGGATGACAGGGTCTAATTCACCCCTCCACTTT. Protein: CSASRGMTGSNSPLHF.

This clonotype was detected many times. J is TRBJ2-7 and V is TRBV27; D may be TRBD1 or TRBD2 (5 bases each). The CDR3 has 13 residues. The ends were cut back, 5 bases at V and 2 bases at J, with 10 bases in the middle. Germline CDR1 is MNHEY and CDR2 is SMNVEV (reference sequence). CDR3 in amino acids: CASSEGFPYEQYF. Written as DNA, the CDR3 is TGTGCCAGCAGTGAGGGGTTCCCCTACGAGCAGTACTTC.

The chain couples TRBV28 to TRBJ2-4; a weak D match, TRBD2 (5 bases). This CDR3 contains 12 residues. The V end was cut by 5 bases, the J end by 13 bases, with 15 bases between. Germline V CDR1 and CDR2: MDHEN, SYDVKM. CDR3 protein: CASSLQAGGQYF. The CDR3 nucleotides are TGTGCCAGCAGTCTCCAGGCTGGCGGGCAGTACTTC. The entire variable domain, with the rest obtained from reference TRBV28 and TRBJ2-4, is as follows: DVKVTQSSRYLVKRTGEKVFLECVQDMDHENMFWYRQDPGLGLRLIYFSYDVKMKEKGDIPEGYSVSREKKERFSLILESASTNQTSMYLCASSLQAGGQYFGAGTRLSVL.

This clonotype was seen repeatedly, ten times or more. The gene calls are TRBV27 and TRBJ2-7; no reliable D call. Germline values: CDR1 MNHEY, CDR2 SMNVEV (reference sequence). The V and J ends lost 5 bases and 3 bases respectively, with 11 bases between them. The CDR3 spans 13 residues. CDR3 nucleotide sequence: TGTGCCAGCAGTCCCCGGGCTCACTACGAGCAGTACTTC. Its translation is CASSPRAHYEQYF.

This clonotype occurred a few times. For the CDR3, the DNA is TGCGCCAGCAGCCAAGATGAGGTAGCGGGGGGGACCTACAATGAGCAGTTCTTC. Translating it yields CASSQDEVAGGTYNEQFF. The genes are TRBV4-1 and TRBJ2-1; 11 bases map to TRBD2. The germline V gene has CDR1 MGHRA and CDR2 YSYEKL. The CDR3 loop spans 18 amino acids. V shed 0 bases and J 2 bases; nucleotides not matched to a gene: 6.

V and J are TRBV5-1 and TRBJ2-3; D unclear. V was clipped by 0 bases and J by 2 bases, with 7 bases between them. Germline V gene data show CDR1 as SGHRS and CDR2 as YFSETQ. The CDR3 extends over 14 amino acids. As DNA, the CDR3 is TGCGCCAGCAGCTTGGAGGTAATCACAGATACGCAGTATTTT. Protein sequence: CASSLEVITDTQYF.

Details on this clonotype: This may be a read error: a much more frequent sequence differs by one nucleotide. CDR3 region: CASSAAGLAETQYF. CDR3 nucleotides: TGTGCCAGCAGCGCCGCGGGACTAGCGGAGACCCAGTACTTC. The V and J genes are TRBV7-3 and TRBJ2-5, with 10 bases lining up with TRBD2. The V and J ends lost 5 bases and 5 bases, in that order; junction bases with no gene match: 5. The CDR3 consists of 14 residues. Germline V CDR1 and CDR2: SGHTA, FQGTGA.

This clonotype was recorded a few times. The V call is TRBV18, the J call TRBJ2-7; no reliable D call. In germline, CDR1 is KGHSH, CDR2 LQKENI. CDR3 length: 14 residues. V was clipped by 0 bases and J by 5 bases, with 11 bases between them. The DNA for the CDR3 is TGTGCCAGCTCACCACCACGGGCCCCTGACGAGCAGTACTTC. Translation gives CASSPPRAPDEQYF.

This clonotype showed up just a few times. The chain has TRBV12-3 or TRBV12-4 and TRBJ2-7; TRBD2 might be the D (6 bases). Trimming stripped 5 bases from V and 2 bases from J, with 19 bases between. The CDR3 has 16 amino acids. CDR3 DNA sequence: TGTGCCAGCAGTCGCGCCCTTGCGGGGTCCCCCTACGAGCAGTACTTC. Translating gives CASSRALAGSPYEQYF.

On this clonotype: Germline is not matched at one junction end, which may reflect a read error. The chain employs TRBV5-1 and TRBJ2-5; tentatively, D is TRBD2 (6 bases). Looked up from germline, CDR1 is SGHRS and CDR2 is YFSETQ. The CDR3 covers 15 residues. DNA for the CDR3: TGCGCCAGCAGTTTGGGACGGACGCGGGGCGAGACCCAGTACTTC. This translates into CASSLGRTRGETQYF.

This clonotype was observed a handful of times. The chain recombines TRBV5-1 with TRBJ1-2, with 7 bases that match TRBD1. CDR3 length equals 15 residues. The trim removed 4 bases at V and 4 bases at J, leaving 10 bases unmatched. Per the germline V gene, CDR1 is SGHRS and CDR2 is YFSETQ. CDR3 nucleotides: TGCGCCAGCAGCCCTCGGGACAGTTCTTTCTATGGCTACACCTTC. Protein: CASSPRDSSFYGYTF.

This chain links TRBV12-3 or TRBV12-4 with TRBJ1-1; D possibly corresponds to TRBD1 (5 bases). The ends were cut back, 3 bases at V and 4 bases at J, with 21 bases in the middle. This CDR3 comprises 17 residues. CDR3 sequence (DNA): TGTGCCAGCAGTTTGGGGCTCAGGGAAGGGGCTGTCACTGAAGCTTTCTTT. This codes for CASSLGLREGAVTEAFF.

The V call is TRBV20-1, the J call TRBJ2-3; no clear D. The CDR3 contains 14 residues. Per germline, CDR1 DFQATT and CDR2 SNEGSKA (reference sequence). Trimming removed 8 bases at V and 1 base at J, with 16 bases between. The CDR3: CSPDPPGGTDTQYF. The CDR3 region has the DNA TGCAGTCCTGACCCCCCAGGCGGCACAGATACGCAGTATTTT.

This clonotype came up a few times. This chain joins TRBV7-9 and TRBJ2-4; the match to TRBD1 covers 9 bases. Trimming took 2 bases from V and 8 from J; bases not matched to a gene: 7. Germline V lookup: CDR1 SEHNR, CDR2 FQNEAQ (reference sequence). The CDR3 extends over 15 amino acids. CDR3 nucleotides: TGTGCCAGCAGCTTAACAGGGGGCGAGAGGCACATTCAGTACTTC. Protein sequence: CASSLTGGERHIQYF.

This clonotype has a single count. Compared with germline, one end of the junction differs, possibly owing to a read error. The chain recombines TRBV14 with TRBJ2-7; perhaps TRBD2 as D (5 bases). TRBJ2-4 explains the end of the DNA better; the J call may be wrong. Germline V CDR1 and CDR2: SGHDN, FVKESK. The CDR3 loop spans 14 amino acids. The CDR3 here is CASGQDRLAGIQYF. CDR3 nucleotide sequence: TGTGCCAGCGGCCAAGATCGCCTAGCCGGCATTCAGTACTTC.

CDR3 DNA sequence: TGCGCCAGCAGCTCAAGACAGGGGGCCAACAATGAGCAGTTCTTC. It is translated as CASSSRQGANNEQFF. This chain links TRBV5-1 with TRBJ2-1; TRBD1 agrees at 10 bases. V gave up 3 bases and J gave up 5 bases; unmatched junction bases: 5. CDR3 length: 15 residues. CDR1 is SGHRS, CDR2 YFSETQ, per germline.

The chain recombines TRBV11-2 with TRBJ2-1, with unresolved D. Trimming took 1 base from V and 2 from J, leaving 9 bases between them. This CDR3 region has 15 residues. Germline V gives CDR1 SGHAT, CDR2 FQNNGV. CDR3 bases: TGTGCCAGCAGCTTAGCCAGGAGCCCCTACAATGAGCAGTTCTTC. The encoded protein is CASSLARSPYNEQFF.

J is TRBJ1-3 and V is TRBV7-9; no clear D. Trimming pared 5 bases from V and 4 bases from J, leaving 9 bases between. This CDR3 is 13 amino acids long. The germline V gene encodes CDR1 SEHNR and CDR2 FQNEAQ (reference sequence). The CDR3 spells CASSGGYGNTIYF. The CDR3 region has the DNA TGTGCCAGCAGCGGTGGTTACGGAAACACCATATATTTT.

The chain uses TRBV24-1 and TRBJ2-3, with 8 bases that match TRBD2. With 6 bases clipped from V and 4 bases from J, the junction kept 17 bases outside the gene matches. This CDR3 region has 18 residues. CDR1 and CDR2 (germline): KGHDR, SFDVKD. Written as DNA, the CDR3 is TGTGCCACCAGTCCTGACTTGATTGCTAGCGGGTGGTCAGATACGCAGTATTTT. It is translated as CATSPDLIASGWSDTQYF.

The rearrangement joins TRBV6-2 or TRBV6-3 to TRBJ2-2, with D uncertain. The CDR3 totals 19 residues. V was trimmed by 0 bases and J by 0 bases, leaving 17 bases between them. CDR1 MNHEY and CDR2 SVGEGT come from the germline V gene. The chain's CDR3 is CASSYSLVRLSPNTGELFF. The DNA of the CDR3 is TGTGCCAGCAGTTACTCCCTGGTTCGGCTTAGTCCGAACACCGGGGAGCTGTTTTTT.

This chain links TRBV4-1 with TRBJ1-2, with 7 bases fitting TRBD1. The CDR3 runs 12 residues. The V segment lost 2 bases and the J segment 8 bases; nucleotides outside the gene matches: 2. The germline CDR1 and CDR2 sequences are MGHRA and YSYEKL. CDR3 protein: CASSQRTGGYTF. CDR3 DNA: TGCGCCAGCAGCCAACGGACAGGAGGCTACACCTTC.

The CDR3 loop is CSASGRHSNQPQHF. CDR3 sequence (DNA): TGCAGTGCTAGTGGTAGACATAGCAATCAGCCCCAGCATTTT. The chain has TRBV20-1 and TRBJ1-5; D is undetermined. The V gene lost 3 bases and the J gene lost 0 bases, with 9 bases spanning the gap. Germline CDR1 is DFQATT and CDR2 is SNEGSKA (reference sequence). The CDR3 runs 14 residues.

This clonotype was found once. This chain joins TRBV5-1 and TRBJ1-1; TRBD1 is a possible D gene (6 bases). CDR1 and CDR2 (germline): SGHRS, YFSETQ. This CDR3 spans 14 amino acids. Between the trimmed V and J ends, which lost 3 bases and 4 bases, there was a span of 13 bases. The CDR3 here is CASSSGQGLTEAFF. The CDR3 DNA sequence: TGCGCCAGCAGCTCTGGGCAGGGGCTCACTGAAGCTTTCTTT.